The clone carrying this TCR beta chain occurred a few times. The antigen is not known. The record originates from a study of blood T cells in healthy people across ages. Combining a sample-barcoded 5' primer with a J-beta primer mix, a second PCR ran for about 7 to 11 cycles. TCRdb redid the calling of the 5' RACE reads with MiXCR, one entry per CDR3 protein. In the table there are about 1,400,000 distinct CDR3 sequences, roughly 60% of which are singletons. This CDR3 has 14 residues. The germline V gene has CDR1 MNHEY and CDR2 SMNVEV (reference sequence). Notes on the study in general: Unknown donor CMV status possibly confounded expanded clonotype changes. Diversity of TCR beta per million T cells declined in a roughly linear way with age.

Sample: blood. The TCR was taken from a man between 18 and 35 years old in good health. V usage is TRBV27 and J usage is TRBJ2-4; D unclear. The better agreement between TRBJ2-7 and the DNA end casts doubt on the J call. The CDR3 loop reads CASSSSFGGYEQYF. The CDR3 nucleotides are TGTGCCAGCAGTTCGTCTTTCGGTGGCTACGAGCAGTACTTC.